This TCR beta chain appears in the sequencing data of a study of blood T cell repertoires in COVID-19. In the study overall: Collection of acute and convalescent COVID-19 samples took place in the United States, Italy and Spain. T cells, B-cell-depleted T cells, or PBMCs provided the cDNA or gDNA that served as material.

J lost 4 bases, V lost 2 bases, and 6 bases had no gene match. Germline loops: CDR1 SGDLS, CDR2 YYNGEE. This CDR3 comprises 15 residues. This clone has more than one count but fewer than ten. In the authors' workflow: Counts of nucleated cells, estimated from reference gene primer amplification, were obtained. Clones were read by immunoSEQ multiplex PCR, and TCRdb kept only the in-frame ones, dropping some. That table gives V, J and clone size, and the DNA gave D and trimming. The sample yields over 25,000 clones, approximately 80% seen once. The specimen was peripheral blood. This clonotype was sampled from a woman aged 80 or over with acute or convalescent COVID-19. The rearrangement uses TRBV9 and TRBJ1-3; 7 nucleotides agree with TRBD1. CDR3 amino acids: CASSVDRERGNTIYF. CDR3 sequence (DNA): TGTGCCAGCAGCGTTGACAGGGAAAGGGGAAACACCATATATTTT.